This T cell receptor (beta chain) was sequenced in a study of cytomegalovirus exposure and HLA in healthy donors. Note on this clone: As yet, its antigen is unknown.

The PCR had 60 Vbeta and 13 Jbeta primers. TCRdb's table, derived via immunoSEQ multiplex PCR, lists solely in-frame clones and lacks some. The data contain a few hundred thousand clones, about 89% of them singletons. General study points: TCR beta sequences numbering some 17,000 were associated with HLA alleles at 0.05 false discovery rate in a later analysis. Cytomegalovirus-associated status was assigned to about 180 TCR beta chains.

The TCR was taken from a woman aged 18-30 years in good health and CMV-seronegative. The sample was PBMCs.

CDR3 DNA sequence: TGTGCCAGCAGTCCGACGACTAGCGGCTCCTACAATGAGCAGTTCTTC. Translating gives CASSPTTSGSYNEQFF. This rearrangement joins TRBV7-6 to TRBJ2-1; 9 bases line up with TRBD2. Germline values: CDR1 SGHVS, CDR2 FNYEAQ. CDR3 length: 16 amino acids. Trimming took 6 bases from V and 0 from J; bases not matched to a gene: 6.